This T cell receptor (beta chain) emerged from a study of siplizumab effects on memory and regulatory T cells (dated by TCRdb to 2018 to 2020). About the investigation overall: The study looked at the effect of siplizumab, an anti-CD2 antibody, on alloreactive T-cell subsets in allogeneic mixed lymphocyte reactions made from human PBMCs. Overall results and qualifications from the work: Siplizumab significantly lowered the cumulative frequency of alloreactive sequences that could be traced to unstimulated CD4+ memory T cells. Sequences below about 10^-5 frequency were poorly captured, so only a minor fraction of alloreactive clones could be mapped to unstimulated subsets. About 75-96% of proliferating CD4+ or CD8+ clones could not be given a naive or memory phenotype. Among mappable alloreactive CD4+ clones, an average Treg-derived fraction of less than 70% was observed with siplizumab, compared with roughly 25% in control reactions. Compared with memory T cells, unstimulated naive T cells appeared more diverse, and naive cells seemed to make a substantial contribution to the alloresponse. No functional confirmation was obtained for the suppressive function of proliferating Tregs from siplizumab cultures.

The library was produced with the immunoSEQ multiplex PCR assay. The deep sequencing platform assayed some 98,000 TCR templates per sample. Genomic DNA extracted from sorted T cells was used for TCRbeta CDR3 sequencing. On the authors' methods: The R programming language was used for the clonal analysis of the TCRbeta CDR3 data. Alloreactive CD4+ and CD8+ clones were defined by comparing unstimulated samples with post-reaction CFSE-low samples. Regulatory or non-regulatory origin of alloreactive CD4+ clones was assigned by matching sequences to the sorted unstimulated Treg and non-Treg repertoires. This is the immuneACCESS table as TCRdb keeps it, with only in-frame sequences that have V and J called. A part of the clones is gone; compared with another copy, unresolved V genes explain less than half, and the rest is unexplained. V and J calls plus clone size are reproduced from that table; the DNA served to infer D and trimming. The sample table lists fewer than 130,000 clones, roughly 92% of them with a count of one. The top ten clonotypes cover approximately 1.3% of the sample.

CDR1 SEHNR and CDR2 FQNEAQ were looked up in the germline V gene (reference sequence). V is pared back by 5 bases and J by 3 bases, with 7 bases lying between the germline termini. The CDR3 has 12 amino acids, counting the end cysteine and phenylalanine. CDR3 DNA only is kept here, 36 bases in frame from base 1. Details on this clone: It has no known antigen specificity. The sample holds no much larger clone one base away, and base qualities are not on file.

Sorted unstimulated T cells, along with proliferating T cells recovered from mixed lymphocyte reactions, underwent TCRbeta CDR3 sequencing. Fresh whole blood from nine to eleven HLA-typed healthy donors served as the source for isolating PBMCs. The chain is assembled from TRBV7-9 and TRBJ1-1, with the D segment identity uncertain. The sequencing input was CD4+ T cells sorted from blood. The sequence came from a human donor in good health. Here the CDR3 is given as CASSTPYTEAFF. In nucleotide form, the sequence is TGTGCCAGCAGCACCCCGTACACTGAAGCTTTCTTT.